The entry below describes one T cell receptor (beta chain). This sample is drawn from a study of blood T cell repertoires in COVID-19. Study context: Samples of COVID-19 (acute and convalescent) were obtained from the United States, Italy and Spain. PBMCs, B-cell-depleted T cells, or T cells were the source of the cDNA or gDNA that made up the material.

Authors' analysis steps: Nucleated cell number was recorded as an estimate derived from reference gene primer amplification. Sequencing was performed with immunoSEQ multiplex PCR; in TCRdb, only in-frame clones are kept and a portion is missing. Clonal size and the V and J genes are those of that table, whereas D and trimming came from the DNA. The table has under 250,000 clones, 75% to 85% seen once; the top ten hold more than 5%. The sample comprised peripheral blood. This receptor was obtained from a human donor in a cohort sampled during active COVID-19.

CDR3 nucleotides: TGTGCCAGCAGCATCTTTAGTAGCGGGTTCTTCTCCTACGAGCAGTACTTC. This sequence encodes CASSIFSSGFFSYEQYF. J is TRBJ2-7 and V is TRBV28; 7 bases match TRBD2. The CDR3 spans 17 residues. Germline V lookup: CDR1 MDHEN, CDR2 SYDVKM. The junction had 14 bases not matched to a gene; V was cut back by 6 bases and J by 0 bases.